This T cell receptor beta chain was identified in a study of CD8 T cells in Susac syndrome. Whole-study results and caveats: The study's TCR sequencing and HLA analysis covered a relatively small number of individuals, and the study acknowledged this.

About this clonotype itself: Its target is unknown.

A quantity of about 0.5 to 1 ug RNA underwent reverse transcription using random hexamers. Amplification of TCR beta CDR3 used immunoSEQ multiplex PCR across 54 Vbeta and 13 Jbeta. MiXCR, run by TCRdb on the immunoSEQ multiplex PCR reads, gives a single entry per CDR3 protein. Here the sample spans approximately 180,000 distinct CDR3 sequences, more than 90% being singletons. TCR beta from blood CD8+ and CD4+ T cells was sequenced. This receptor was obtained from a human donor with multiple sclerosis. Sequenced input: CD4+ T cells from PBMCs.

CDR3 region: CASSALMGPEETQYF. CDR3 sequence (DNA): TGTGCCAGCAGCGCTCTAATGGGGCCCGAAGAGACCCAGTACTTC. The V and J genes are TRBV9 and TRBJ2-5, with a possible D match to TRBD1 (5 bases). V lost 3 bases, J lost 3 bases, and 15 bases lay in between. Per the germline V gene, CDR1 is SGDLS and CDR2 is YYNGEE. The CDR3 contains 15 residues.